This record concerns one T cell receptor beta chain sequence. Antigen unknown. The entry originates in a study of shared clonotypes between healthy human individuals. Produced via immunoSEQ multiplex PCR; TCRdb's table is partial and in-frame only. The sample consists of about 2.4 million clones, 93% of them appearing once. The germline gives CDR1 MNHNY, CDR2 SVGAGI (reference sequence). CDR3 size: 16 residues. Germline trimming cut 6 bases from V and 7 bases from J; bases unmatched to any gene: 12. Study-wide points: Larger richness was generally estimated for naive than memory subsets.

The specimen sequenced was naive CD4+ T cells from PBMCs. Documented subset: CD45RA+ positively selected. The TCR sequence derives from a man between 18 and 29 years old in good health. Some clones in this sample may be carry-over from other donors' samples. The gene calls are TRBV6-6 and TRBJ2-2, with 9 bases identical to TRBD2. The CDR3 loop is CASSFRLAEGSGELFF. CDR3 nucleotide sequence: TGTGCCAGCAGCTTCAGACTAGCGGAGGGGAGCGGGGAGCTGTTTTTT.